The rows below give T cell receptor beta chains drawn from one sample of a study of CD8 T cells in ankylosing spondylitis. Via MiXCR, TCRdb re-called the 5' RACE reads, giving one row per CDR3 protein. The data show about 220,000 distinct CDR3 sequences, about 26% seen once. Sequenced material: blood, either unsorted or a sorted T cell fraction (not recorded which). The receptors come from a male donor with ankylosing spondylitis or in good health (not recorded which). Each CDR3 is given with its conserved first and last residue. The D gene is left open where the match is weak. The listing skips clone size in some rows; elsewhere it reads once, few, many or a size class.

V gene,J gene,clone size,D gene,CDR3 protein,CDR3 DNA
TRBV27,TRBJ2-3,NA,TRBD2,CASSLRTSGSTDTQYF,TGTGCCAGCAGCCTCCGGACTAGCGGGAGCACAGATACGCAGTATTTT
TRBV9,TRBJ2-1,many,NA,CASSVAEEPYNEQFF,TGTGCCAGCAGCGTAGCAGAGGAACCATACAATGAGCAGTTCTTC
TRBV6-5,TRBJ2-5,many,NA,CASRPNQETQYF,TGTGCCAGCAGACCAAACCAAGAGACCCAGTACTTC
TRBV29-1,TRBJ2-7,many,TRBD2,CSVTSGSSYEQYF,TGCAGCGTAACTAGCGGGAGCTCCTACGAGCAGTACTTC
TRBV6-6,TRBJ2-7,many,NA,CASSSKSYEQYF,TGTGCCAGCAGTTCAAAATCCTACGAGCAGTACTTC
TRBV20-1,TRBJ2-7,many,NA,CSAQGGYEQYF,TGCAGTGCCCAGGGGGGCTACGAGCAGTACTTC
TRBV5-1,TRBJ2-1,few,NA,CASSLVGQGLNEQFF,TGCGCCAGCAGCCTGGTGGGGCAGGGTCTAAATGAGCAGTTCTTC
TRBV10-3,TRBJ1-4,few,NA,CAISDPVWDEKLFF,TGTGCCATCAGTGACCCCGTCTGGGACGAAAAACTGTTTTTT
TRBV12-3/TRBV12-4,TRBJ2-2,many,NA,CASSLYRELFF,TGTGCCAGCAGTTTATACCGGGAGCTGTTTTTT
TRBV28,TRBJ2-2,few,NA,CASSSRTGPGELFF,TGTGCCAGCAGCTCGCGCACAGGCCCCGGGGAGCTGTTTTTT
TRBV5-6,TRBJ2-3,many,TRBD2,CASSRLASGRGDTQYF,TGTGCCAGCAGCCGCCTGGCTAGCGGCCGGGGGGATACGCAGTATTTT
TRBV5-1,TRBJ2-1,NA,TRBD2,CASSIGTSGGREEQFF,TGCGCCAGCAGCATCGGGACTAGCGGAGGGAGGGAGGAGCAGTTCTTC
TRBV20-1,TRBJ2-7,few,TRBD2,CSALSPSGRVYEQYF,TGCAGTGCCCTCTCACCTAGCGGGAGGGTATACGAGCAGTACTTC
TRBV4-2,TRBJ1-4,many,TRBD1,CASSQGPDRGDEKLFF,TGTGCCAGCAGCCAAGGGCCGGACAGGGGGGATGAAAAACTGTTTTTT
TRBV4-2,TRBJ2-1,many,NA,CASSQDGTPTYNEQFF,TGTGCCAGCAGCCAAGATGGGACTCCGACCTACAATGAGCAGTTCTTC
TRBV18,TRBJ1-5,many,NA,CASSSREISNQPQHF,TGTGCCAGCTCCTCCAGGGAAATTAGCAATCAGCCCCAGCATTTT
TRBV10-3,TRBJ1-1,NA,NA,CAISESMVGTEAFF,TGTGCCATCAGTGAGTCGATGGTGGGCACTGAAGCTTTCTTT
TRBV6-5,TRBJ1-6,many,TRBD1,CASSYSQGAMRNSPLHF,TGTGCCAGCAGTTACTCACAGGGGGCGATGCGAAATTCACCCCTCCACTTT
TRBV2,TRBJ2-3,NA,NA,CASSGQGTDTQYF,TGTGCCAGCAGTGGACAGGGCACAGATACGCAGTATTTT
TRBV2,TRBJ1-5,few,NA,CASNVQSNQPQHF,TGTGCCAGCAATGTACAGAGCAATCAGCCCCAGCATTTT
TRBV7-9,TRBJ2-7,many,TRBD1,CASSQGQGKHYEQYF,TGTGCCAGCAGCCAGGGACAGGGAAAACACTACGAGCAGTACTTC
TRBV14,TRBJ2-7,NA,NA,CASSQELGKGTYEQYF,TGTGCCAGCAGCCAAGAACTCGGGAAAGGAACCTACGAGCAGTACTTC
TRBV4-3,TRBJ2-6,NA,TRBD1,CASSQTLRDRAGANVLTF,TGCGCCAGCAGCCAAACCTTACGGGACAGGGCTGGGGCCAACGTCCTGACTTTC
TRBV7-3,TRBJ2-3,NA,TRBD2,CASSSSSGSPDTQYF,TGTGCCAGCAGCTCGTCTAGCGGGAGCCCAGATACGCAGTATTTT
TRBV5-1,TRBJ2-3,many,NA,CASSLGDRSTDTQYF,TGCGCCAGCAGCTTAGGAGACAGAAGCACAGATACGCAGTATTTT
TRBV7-2,TRBJ2-2,NA,TRBD2,CASSLSTSGGSGELFF,TGTGCCAGCAGCTTATCGACTAGCGGGGGGTCCGGGGAGCTGTTTTTT
TRBV4-3,TRBJ1-1,NA,NA,CASSLQTGTAGAFF,TGCGCCAGCAGCCTTCAGACAGGTACGGCTGGAGCTTTCTTT
TRBV10-3,TRBJ2-1,NA,TRBD2,CAIRGTSGRNEQFF,TGTGCCATCAGGGGGACTAGCGGGAGGAATGAGCAGTTCTTC
TRBV24-1,TRBJ2-3,NA,TRBD2,CATSDPTRGDTQYF,TGTGCCACCAGTGATCCCACGCGGGGGGATACGCAGTATTTT
TRBV29-1,TRBJ2-1,few,NA,CSVEDLASSSYNEQFF,TGCAGCGTTGAAGATCTGGCGTCGAGCTCCTACAATGAGCAGTTCTTC
TRBV27,TRBJ2-3,NA,TRBD2,CASRDRLAGTADTQYF,TGTGCCAGCAGAGATCGACTAGCGGGGACCGCGGATACGCAGTATTTT
TRBV5-5,TRBJ2-7,NA,NA,CASSFVVQGPYEQYF,TGTGCCAGCAGCTTTGTTGTTCAGGGACCCTACGAGCAGTACTTC
TRBV2,TRBJ2-7,once,NA,CASSGQAGSYEQYF,TGTGCCAGCAGTGGACAAGCTGGGTCCTACGAGCAGTACTTC
TRBV28,TRBJ2-7,NA,TRBD1,CASSSAGTGSHEQYF,TGTGCCAGCAGTTCCGCCGGGACAGGGTCCCACGAGCAGTACTTC
TRBV12-3/TRBV12-4,TRBJ2-2,many,TRBD1,CASSFAGTGAGELFF,TGTGCCAGCAGCTTTGCCGGGACAGGGGCCGGGGAGCTGTTTTTT
TRBV29-1,TRBJ2-3,NA,TRBD1,CSVETGDSTDTQYF,TGCAGCGTCGAAACAGGGGACAGCACAGATACGCAGTATTTT
TRBV20-1,TRBJ2-5,few,NA,CSARDQVTQETQYF,TGCAGTGCTAGAGATCAGGTGACCCAAGAGACCCAGTACTTC
TRBV5-1,TRBJ1-6,NA,NA,CASSLNVDSPLHF,TGCGCCAGCAGCTTGAACGTCGATTCACCCCTCCACTTT
TRBV20-1,TRBJ2-3,NA,NA,CSALVQGRTDTQYF,TGCAGTGCTCTCGTCCAGGGTCGCACAGATACGCAGTATTTT
TRBV5-1,TRBJ2-1,many,TRBD2,CASSLTSGRPYNEQFF,TGCGCCAGCAGCTTGACTAGCGGGAGGCCTTACAATGAGCAGTTCTTC
TRBV20-1,TRBJ2-2,many,NA,CSARDQLTGELFF,TGCAGTGCTAGGGACCAACTCACCGGGGAGCTGTTTTTT
TRBV20-1,TRBJ2-3,once,NA,CSAATGTLDGPTDTQYF,TGCAGTGCTGCCACCGGGACCCTTGACGGCCCCACAGATACGCAGTATTTT
TRBV20-1,TRBJ2-1,NA,TRBD2,CSASGSGSRNEQFF,TGCAGTGCTAGCGGTAGCGGGAGTAGGAATGAGCAGTTCTTC
TRBV5-1,TRBJ1-1,many,NA,CASSLSGGEAFF,TGCGCCAGCAGCTTGAGCGGAGGGGAAGCTTTCTTT
TRBV12-3/TRBV12-4,TRBJ2-2,many,TRBD2,CASSLTSGRWSGELFF,TGTGCCAGCAGTTTAACTAGCGGGAGATGGAGCGGGGAGCTGTTTTTT
TRBV12-3/TRBV12-4,TRBJ2-5,many,TRBD2,CASSPYSASGTQYF,TGTGCCAGCAGTCCATATAGCGCTAGCGGGACCCAGTACTTC
TRBV12-3/TRBV12-4,TRBJ2-2,few,NA,CASSFWGRELFF,TGTGCCAGCAGTTTTTGGGGACGGGAGCTGTTTTTT
TRBV20-1,TRBJ2-7,NA,TRBD1,CSARDPQGASEQYF,TGCAGTGCTAGAGATCCGCAGGGGGCGAGCGAGCAGTACTTC
TRBV20-1,TRBJ2-1,once,NA,CSGIGNHSYNEQFF,TGCAGTGGCATCGGAAACCACTCCTACAATGAGCAGTTCTTC
TRBV7-1,TRBJ2-6,few,NA,CASSSPPTGSGPFNLAGANVLTF,TGTGCCAGCAGCTCGCCACCCACAGGGTCAGGACCTTTTAACCTTGCTGGGGCCAACGTCCTGACTTTC
TRBV29-1,TRBJ2-7,many,NA,CSVEVEQRREQYF,TGCAGCGTTGAAGTTGAACAGCGAAGGGAGCAGTACTTC
TRBV29-1,TRBJ2-1,many,TRBD1,CSVPGQGVWEQFF,TGCAGCGTCCCGGGACAGGGTGTTTGGGAGCAGTTCTTC